These T cell receptor beta chains were read from a single sample in a study of human T cells and chemical hapten exposure. TCRdb reprocessed the RACE reads with MiXCR, giving one entry per CDR3 protein. The table lists 350,000 to 450,000 distinct CDR3 sequences, roughly 4.6% of them singletons, with about 2.5% in the top ten. Sample: whole blood, taken in connection with sensitization to the hapten diphenylcyclopropenone (DPC). The receptors stem from a woman in her forties or fifties with alopecia areata. Some clones in this sample may be carry-over from other donors' samples. Both conserved end residues are part of each CDR3.

>TRBV7-9
CASSPSGGRRSEQFF
>TRBV7-2
CASSFSGLQPTDTQYF
>TRBV12-3/TRBV12-4
CASSPAEYEQYF
>TRBV20-1
CSARGVASGYTDTQYF
>TRBV7-8
CASSLGGGGSYNSPLHF
>TRBV28
CASSSPALDSTDTQYF
>TRBV3-1
CASSQGGTKADTQYF
>TRBV7-2
CASSWLAGADTQYF
>TRBV29-1
CSAQTRTSTDTQYF
>TRBV29-1
CSVQDRGSLSGNTIYF
>TRBV6-5
CASSYDGRRNEKLFF
>TRBV25-1
CASSAGGSRNYGYTF
>TRBV7-2
CASSLVSGSRRGTDTQYF
>TRBV6-5
CASRGLSNTEAFF
>TRBV7-2
CASSLVRSGNTIYF
>TRBV4-2
CASSQDRGSSGSNEQFF
>TRBV10-3
CAISEGMRTGTPEAFF
>TRBV6-6
CASSYGQGDQPQHF
>TRBV11-2
CASSFWNDTEAFF
>TRBV12-3/TRBV12-4
CASSSPIGQGHYGYTF
>TRBV10-3
CAINPKPSGANVLTF
>TRBV5-1
CASSPTTRGYTF
>TRBV5-1
CASSLARENSPLHF
>TRBV12-3/TRBV12-4
CASSLGSSLTNTEAFF
>TRBV20-1
CSAKGVAGLQDTQYF
>TRBV28
CASSLTGIFAGELFF
>TRBV4-1
CASSQQGISSYEQYF
>TRBV3-1
CASRSQGAVSNEQFF
>TRBV5-1
CASSGWQETQYF
>TRBV6-1
CASSGKPIFQVGADTQYF
>TRBV2
CASSESWGEAFF
>TRBV4-3
CASSQDFQRGELFF
>TRBV2
CASSGGASNQPQHF
>TRBV6-1
CASRGIPTDEQYF
>TRBV6-2/TRBV6-3
CASRPPGTVYNEQFF
>TRBV14
CASSQDLGWRRGIGNTIYF
>TRBV7-9
CASSETGEWQPQHF
>TRBV29-1
CSVQGFNQPQHF
>TRBV5-6
CASSPWTATPYEQYF
>TRBV9
CASSEGRAGNEQFF
>TRBV3-1
CASSNDRELRNTIYF
>TRBV7-9
CASSSGLENEQFF
>TRBV11-2
CASSLEAGTNEKLFF
>TRBV6-5
CASSYPTMGGHEQFF
>TRBV4-3
CASSQAARSVSRGEEDTQYF
>TRBV10-3
CAISERQGRDTGELFF
>TRBV15
CATSREGAFSEPQHF
>TRBV13
CASSKRGPETQYF